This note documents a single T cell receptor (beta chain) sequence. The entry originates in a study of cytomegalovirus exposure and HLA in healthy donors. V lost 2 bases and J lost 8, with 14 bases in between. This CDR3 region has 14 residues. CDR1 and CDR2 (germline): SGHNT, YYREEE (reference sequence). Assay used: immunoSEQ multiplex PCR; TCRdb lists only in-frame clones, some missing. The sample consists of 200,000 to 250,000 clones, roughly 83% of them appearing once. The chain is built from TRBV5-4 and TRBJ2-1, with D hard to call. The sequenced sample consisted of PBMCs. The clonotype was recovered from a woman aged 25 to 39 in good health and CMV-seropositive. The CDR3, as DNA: TGTGCCAGCAGCTTTGGTCGTTCGGCCGATGAGCAGTTCTTC. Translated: CASSFGRSADEQFF.